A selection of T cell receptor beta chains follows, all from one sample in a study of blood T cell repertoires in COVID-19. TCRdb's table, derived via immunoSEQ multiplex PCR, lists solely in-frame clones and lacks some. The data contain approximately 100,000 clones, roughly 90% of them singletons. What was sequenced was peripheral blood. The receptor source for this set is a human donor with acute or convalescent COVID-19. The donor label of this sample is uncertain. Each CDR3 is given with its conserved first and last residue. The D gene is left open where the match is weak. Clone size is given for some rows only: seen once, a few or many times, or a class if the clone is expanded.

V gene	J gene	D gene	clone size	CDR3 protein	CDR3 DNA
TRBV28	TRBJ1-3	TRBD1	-	CASSTRDRRNTIYF	TGTGCCAGCAGCACCCGGGACAGACGAAACACCATATATTTT
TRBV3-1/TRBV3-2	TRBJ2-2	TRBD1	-	CASSRDLAGTGGTGELFF	TGTGCCAGCAGCCGAGACCTGGCCGGGACAGGGGGCACCGGGGAGCTGTTTTTT
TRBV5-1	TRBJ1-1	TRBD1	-	CASSLGTGFITNTEAFF	TGCGCCAGCAGCTTGGGGACAGGGTTTATCACGAACACTGAAGCTTTCTTT
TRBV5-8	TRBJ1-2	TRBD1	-	CASSLAGTVNYGYTF	TGTGCCAGCAGCTTGGCTGGGACAGTTAACTATGGCTACACCTTC
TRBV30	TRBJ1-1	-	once	CAWSGQPEAFF	TGTGCCTGGAGTGGACAGCCCGAAGCTTTCTTT
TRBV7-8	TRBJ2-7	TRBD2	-	CASSLGSGSIYEQYF	TGTGCCAGCAGCTTAGGTAGCGGGAGTATCTACGAGCAGTACTTC
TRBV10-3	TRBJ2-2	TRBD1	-	CAISEQGARYGELFF	TGTGCCATCAGTGAACAGGGGGCTAGATACGGGGAGCTGTTTTTT
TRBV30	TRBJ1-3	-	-	CAWTPGTNTIYF	TGTGCCTGGACCCCAGGTACGAACACCATATATTTT
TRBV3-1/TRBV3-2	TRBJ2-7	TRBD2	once	CASSLAGIGEQYF	TGTGCCAGCAGCTTAGCGGGAATCGGCGAGCAGTACTTC
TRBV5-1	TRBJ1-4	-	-	CASSSDRAATNEKLFF	TGCGCCAGCAGCTCGGACAGAGCAGCAACTAATGAAAAACTGTTTTTT
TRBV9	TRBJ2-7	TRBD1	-	CASSVGAGQEFYEQYF	TGTGCCAGCAGCGTAGGGGCGGGACAGGAGTTCTACGAGCAGTACTTC
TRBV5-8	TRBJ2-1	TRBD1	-	CASSHGTGTGNSNEQFF	TGTGCCAGCAGCCACGGAACCGGGACAGGGAACTCCAATGAGCAGTTCTTC
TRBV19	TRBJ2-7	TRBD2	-	CASSMGLAAWYEQYF	TGTGCCAGTAGTATGGGACTAGCGGCATGGTACGAGCAGTACTTC
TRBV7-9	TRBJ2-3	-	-	CASSSDSKRGTQYF	TGTGCCAGCAGCTCAGACTCCAAACGCGGTACGCAGTATTTT
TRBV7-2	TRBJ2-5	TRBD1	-	CASSTWTGYIETQYF	TGTGCCAGCAGCACGTGGACAGGGTATATCGAGACCCAGTACTTC
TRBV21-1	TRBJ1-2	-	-	CASTSTGCFVNGYTF	TGTGCCAGCACTTCGACAGGGTGTTTTGTTAATGGCTACACCTTC
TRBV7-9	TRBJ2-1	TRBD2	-	CASSPQVGGSSYNEQFF	TGTGCCAGCAGCCCTCAGGTGGGGGGGAGCTCCTACAATGAGCAGTTCTTC